This TCR beta chain was identified in a study of blood T cell repertoires in COVID-19. Per the original data handling: Counts of nucleated cells, estimated from reference gene primer amplification, were obtained. Repertoires were generated with immunoSEQ multiplex PCR, while TCRdb's copy carries only in-frame clones and drops some. V and J calls and clone size are those listed in that table; D and trimming were worked out from the DNA. The sample has a few hundred thousand clones, about nine tenths seen once; the top ten hold approximately 1%. A COVID-19 case had been met by exposed participants during the 2 weeks before study entry. The TCR comes from a woman between 25 and 40 years old who had been exposed to COVID-19. What was sequenced was PBMCs or T cells enriched from blood (not recorded which).

The CDR3 loop is CASSLGLAGGYNEQFF. The CDR3 bases are TGTGCCAGCAGCCTCGGACTAGCGGGAGGTTACAATGAGCAGTTCTTC. The chain combines TRBV3-1 (or the pseudogene TRBV3-2) with TRBJ2-1, with 14 nucleotides matching TRBD2. V lost 4 bases and J lost 4; bases outside the gene matches: 3. Germline V gives CDR1 LGHDT, CDR2 YNNKEL (reference sequence). The CDR3 is made up of 16 amino acids.